These T cell receptor beta chains were read from a single sample in a study of T cell repertoires in ileal Crohn's disease. TCRdb's copy holds only in-frame clones and misses some; the assay was immunoSEQ multiplex PCR. The sample has 9,000 to 9,500 clones; around 80% are singletons. Sequenced sample: ileal tissue. The source is an adult with Crohn's disease. CDR3s include the opening cysteine and the closing phenylalanine or tryptophan. D genes are given only for firm matches. Expanded clones are given a class, and other clones once, few, many or no size at all.

d_call cdr3_length v_call clone_size cdr3_aa
- 16 TRBV27 - CASRYRGLSSPDTQYF
TRBD1 15 TRBV11-2 few CASSSRTGDNSPLHF
- 14 TRBV7-8 few CASSHRRNSYEQYF
TRBD2 17 TRBV9 - CASSPELRLAGGNEQFF
- 15 TRBV10-3 - CAIRAQTGDNYGYTF
TRBD2 17 TRBV10-1 - CASSGGGTPMTKNIQYF
TRBD1 14 TRBV7-9 - CASSLGQGVYEQYF
- 16 TRBV28 - CASSLSGGSSTGELFF
TRBD1 15 TRBV18 - CASSPETGGGYGYTF
- 14 TRBV5-1 - CASSLGTSTDTQYF
- 15 TRBV5-1 - CASSAGTDAALGYTF
- 14 TRBV5-5 once CASSSGQPNSPLHF
TRBD2 16 TRBV4-2 once CASSRILGTSGDTQYF
TRBD1 15 TRBV6-1 - CASNLRDRGLYEQYF
TRBD2 17 TRBV19 - CASSIPSWASGDNEQFF
- 15 TRBV5-5 - CASSTAGNRNQPQHF